This entry lists 17 T cell receptor beta chains sequenced from one sample in a study of cytomegalovirus exposure and HLA in healthy donors. The PCR made use of 60 Vbeta and 13 Jbeta primers. Sequenced by immunoSEQ multiplex PCR; TCRdb stores in-frame clones only, minus some. The sample has around 30,000 clones; 44% are singletons. The sequenced sample consisted of PBMCs. The receptors were sampled from a woman in her 50s in good health and CMV-seronegative.

The genes are TRBV5-4 and TRBJ2-5; 7 nucleotides match TRBD1. The germline CDR1 and CDR2 sequences are SGHNT and YYREEE (reference sequence). The CDR3 runs to 15 residues. Trimming cost V 0 bases and J 0 bases; bases outside gene matches: 2. Here the CDR3 reads CASSLGQGYQETQYF. CDR3 DNA sequence: TGTGCCAGCAGCTTGGGACAGGGATACCAAGAGACCCAGTACTTC.

The V and J genes are TRBV18 and TRBJ2-5; maybe TRBD1 (5 bases). With 2 bases removed from V and 3 bases from J, the gap between germline ends came to 10 bases. The CDR3 sequence is 14 residues long. Germline loops: CDR1 KGHSH, CDR2 LQKENI. Written as DNA, the CDR3 is TGTGCCAGCTCACCATGGGGCGCGAAAGAGACCCAGTACTTC. It is translated as CASSPWGAKETQYF.

This clone was counted only a few times. CDR3 residues: CAFGSREQFF. The CDR3 DNA is TGTGCCTTCGGGTCCCGTGAGCAGTTCTTC. This chain joins TRBV30 and TRBJ2-1; D is undetermined. CDR1 and CDR2 (germline): GTSNPN, SVGIG (reference sequence). The CDR3 length is 10 residues. V was shortened by 7 bases and J by 9 bases, with 10 bases between the two germline ends.

Note on this clone: The junction departs from the called germline gene at one end, perhaps through a read error. The chain links TRBV11-2 to TRBJ1-2; no firm D call. Germline V gene lookup returns CDR1 SGHAT and CDR2 FQNNGV. The CDR3 loop spans 15 amino acids. The CDR3: CASSLGSSPNSGYTF. CDR3 DNA sequence: TGTGCCAGCAGCTTAGGTTCGTCTCCCAACTCTGGCTACACCTTC.

The rearrangement links TRBV6-5 to TRBJ2-2; D perhaps matches TRBD2 (6 bases). Deletions cut 7 bases from V and 6 bases from J, with 18 bases between. This CDR3 is 15 amino acids long. Germline values: CDR1 MNHEY, CDR2 SVGAGI. The CDR3 spells CASTRGTEIPGELFF. DNA of the CDR3: TGTGCCAGCACCCGGGGGACCGAGATCCCCGGGGAGCTGTTTTTT.

DNA of the CDR3: TGTGCCAGCAGCCCGACTAGCGGGGGGGTCGAGGATGAGCAGTTCTTC. Translation gives CASSPTSGGVEDEQFF. The gene calls are TRBV5-4 and TRBJ2-1; 14 bases match TRBD2. Germline-derived CDR1 and CDR2 are SGHNT and YYREEE (reference sequence). This CDR3 has 16 amino acids. The trim removed 4 bases at V and 8 bases at J, leaving 8 bases unmatched.

The chain couples TRBV7-9 to TRBJ1-6; 8 bases line up with TRBD1. The CDR3 runs 14 residues. Trimming cost V 5 bases and J 9 bases; bases outside gene matches: 6. Germline CDR1 SEHNR, CDR2 FQNEAQ (reference sequence). In nucleotides, the CDR3 is TGTGCCAGCAGCGCTCAGGGGGCTGTTTCACCCCTCCACTTT. Translation gives CASSAQGAVSPLHF.

This chain connects TRBV5-1 to TRBJ2-1, with TRBD1 matching 11 bases. V trimming: 4 bases; J trimming: 8 bases; junction bases outside the gene matches: 5. This CDR3 is 14 amino acids long. Germline assignment: CDR1 SGHRS and CDR2 YFSETQ. In nucleotides, the CDR3 is TGCGCCAGCAGCGACGGGACAGGGGGGCATGAGCAGTTCTTC. It translates to CASSDGTGGHEQFF.

V is TRBV19 and J is TRBJ2-4; weak D call: TRBD1 (5 bases). The CDR3 covers 15 residues. Germline V lookup: CDR1 LNHDA, CDR2 SQIVND (reference sequence). V was cut by 5 bases and J by 0 bases, with 11 bases left in between. CDR3 region: CASSHRQLAKNIQYF. CDR3 in DNA: TGTGCCAGTAGTCACAGACAGCTAGCCAAAAACATTCAGTACTTC.

The DNA for the CDR3 is TGTGCCAGCAGCTTCAGCGGTGAAGAGACCCAGTACTTC. Translating gives CASSFSGEETQYF. The genes are TRBV13 and TRBJ2-5; maybe TRBD2 (5 bases). V gave up 3 bases and J gave up 3 bases, with 8 bases separating them. Germline CDR1 reads PRHDT; CDR2 reads FYEKMQ (reference sequence). CDR3 length: 13 residues.

The rearrangement links TRBV4-1 to TRBJ2-3; the D gene is possibly TRBD2 (5 bases). Germline V CDR1 and CDR2: MGHRA, YSYEKL. V was shortened by 4 bases and J by 2 bases, with 10 bases between the two germline ends. CDR3 length equals 14 residues. CDR3 bases: TGCGCCAGCAGCCCCACTAGTGTCACAGATACGCAGTATTTT. This gives the protein CASSPTSVTDTQYF.

This clone was counted between two and nine times. The CDR3 protein is CASSYLRESYEQYF. CDR3 nucleotides: TGTGCCAGCAGTTACTTGCGGGAGAGCTACGAGCAGTACTTC. The chain employs TRBV6-5 and TRBJ2-7; TRBD2 matches 7 bases. The CDR3 runs 14 residues. V trimming: 1 base; J trimming: 3 bases; junction bases outside the gene matches: 3. Germline V gives CDR1 MNHEY, CDR2 SVGAGI.

Only a few counts were recorded for this clone. Germline and junction disagree at one end, which may indicate a read error. This chain links TRBV7-9 with TRBJ1-2; TRBD1 aligns across 7 bases. Germline V gene data show CDR1 as SEHNR and CDR2 as FQNEAQ (reference sequence). This CDR3 is built from 16 residues. The CDR3 nucleotides are TGTTCCAGCAGCCATTTGACAGGGATTGGGAACTATGGCTACACCTTC. It yields the protein CSSSHLTGIGNYGYTF. The variable domain in full, with the rest retrieved from reference TRBV7-9 and TRBJ1-2, is DTGVSQNPRHKITKRGQNVTFRCDPISEHNRLYWYRQTLGQGPEFLTYFQNEAQLEKSRLLSDRFSAERPKGSFSTLEIQRTEQGDSAMYLCSSSHLTGIGNYGYTFGSGTRLTVV.

The chain carries TRBV6-4 and TRBJ2-3; 10 positions agree with TRBD2. The V and J ends lost 4 bases and 2 bases, in that order; junction bases with no gene match: 6. Germline values: CDR1 MRHNA, CDR2 SNTAGT. The CDR3 contains 16 residues. The CDR3 bases are TGTGCCAGCAGTGGGGCTAGCGGGAGTAACACAGATACGCAGTATTTT. Protein sequence: CASSGASGSNTDTQYF.

In its sample, this clone was seen a few times. This chain joins TRBV2 and TRBJ2-1; 10 positions agree with TRBD1. The CDR3 consists of 15 residues. Unmatched junction bases numbered 6, after V lost 3 bases and J lost 7 bases. The germline V gene has CDR1 SNHLY and CDR2 FYNNEI. CDR3 in DNA: TGTGCCAGCAGTGAGGCCGGGACAGGGGATAATGAGCAGTTCTTC. Amino acid sequence: CASSEAGTGDNEQFF.

In this sample, this clone turned up a few times. This chain links TRBV7-6 with TRBJ2-1, with TRBD2 identical over 8 bases. This CDR3 region has 16 residues. The V and J ends lost 5 bases and 2 bases, in that order; junction bases with no gene match: 8. Germline V gene data show CDR1 as SGHVS and CDR2 as FNYEAQ. The CDR3 DNA follows: TGTGCCAGCAGCCGAGCGGGGCGGGGGGCCTACAATGAGCAGTTCTTC. It translates to CASSRAGRGAYNEQFF.

The rearrangement joins TRBV7-2 to TRBJ2-5; 9 bases are shared with TRBD2. The trim removed 1 base at V and 5 bases at J, leaving 11 bases unmatched. The CDR3 spans 17 residues. In germline, CDR1 is SGHTA, CDR2 FQGNSA. This CDR3 reads CASSLVGGGGARETQYF. CDR3 sequence (DNA): TGTGCCAGCAGCTTAGTCGGAGGCGGGGGGGCGCGGGAGACCCAGTACTTC. Complete variable domain (other parts from reference TRBV7-2 and TRBJ2-5): GAGVSQSPSNKVTEKGKDVELRCDPISGHTALYWYRQSLGQGLEFLIYFQGNSAPDKSGLPSDRFSAERTGGSVSTLTIQRTQQEDSAVYLCASSLVGGGGARETQYFGPGTRLLVL.